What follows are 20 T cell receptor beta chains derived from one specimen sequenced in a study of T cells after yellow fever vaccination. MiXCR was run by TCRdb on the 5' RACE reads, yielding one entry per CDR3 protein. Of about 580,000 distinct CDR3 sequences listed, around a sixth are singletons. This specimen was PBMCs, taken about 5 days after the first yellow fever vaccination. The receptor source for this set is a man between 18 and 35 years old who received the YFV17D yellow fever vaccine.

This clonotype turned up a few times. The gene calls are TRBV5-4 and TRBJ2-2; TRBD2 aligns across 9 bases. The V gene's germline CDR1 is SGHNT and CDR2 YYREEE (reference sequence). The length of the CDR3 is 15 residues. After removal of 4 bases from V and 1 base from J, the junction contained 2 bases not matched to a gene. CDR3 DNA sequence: TGTGCCAGCAGCGGAGCGGGGGGGAACACCGGGGAGCTGTTTTTT. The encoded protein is CASSGAGGNTGELFF.

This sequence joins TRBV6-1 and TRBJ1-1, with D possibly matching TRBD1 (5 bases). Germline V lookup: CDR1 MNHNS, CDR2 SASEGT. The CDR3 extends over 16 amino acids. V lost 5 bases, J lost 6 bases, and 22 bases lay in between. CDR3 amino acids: CASSLGSWGGSAEAFF. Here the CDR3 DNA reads TGTGCCAGCAGTCTAGGCAGCTGGGGGGGGAGCGCTGAAGCTTTCTTT.

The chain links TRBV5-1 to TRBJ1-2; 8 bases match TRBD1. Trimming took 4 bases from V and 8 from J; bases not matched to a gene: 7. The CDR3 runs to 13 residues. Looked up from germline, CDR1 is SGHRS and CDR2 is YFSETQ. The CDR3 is CASSAQGATGYTF. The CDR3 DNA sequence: TGCGCCAGCAGCGCGCAGGGGGCTACGGGCTACACCTTC.

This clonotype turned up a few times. The CDR3 protein is CASSYVDGGNTEAFF. CDR3 coding DNA: TGTGCCAGCAGTTACGTCGACGGGGGGAACACTGAAGCTTTCTTT. This chain links TRBV6-5 with TRBJ1-1, with D tentatively TRBD1 (5 bases). V was pared by 2 bases and J by 1 base, with 11 bases between. Germline-derived CDR1 and CDR2 are MNHEY and SVGAGI. The CDR3 contains 15 residues.

The CDR3 loop reads CASSHPGGGAEAFF. Written as DNA, the CDR3 is TGCGCCAGCAGCCACCCTGGGGGGGGCGCTGAAGCTTTCTTT. The chain couples TRBV5-1 to TRBJ1-1; D is perhaps TRBD1 (6 bases). The CDR3 is 14 residues long. The V gene lost 4 bases and the J gene lost 6 bases, with 16 bases spanning the gap. Germline V gives CDR1 SGHRS, CDR2 YFSETQ.

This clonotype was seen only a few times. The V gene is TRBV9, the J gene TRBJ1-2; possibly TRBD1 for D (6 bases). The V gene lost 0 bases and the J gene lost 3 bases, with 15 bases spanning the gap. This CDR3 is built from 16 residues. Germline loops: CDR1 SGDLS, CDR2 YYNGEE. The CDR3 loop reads CASSVAEPGAYYGYTF. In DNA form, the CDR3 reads TGTGCCAGCAGCGTAGCTGAACCAGGGGCGTACTATGGCTACACCTTC.

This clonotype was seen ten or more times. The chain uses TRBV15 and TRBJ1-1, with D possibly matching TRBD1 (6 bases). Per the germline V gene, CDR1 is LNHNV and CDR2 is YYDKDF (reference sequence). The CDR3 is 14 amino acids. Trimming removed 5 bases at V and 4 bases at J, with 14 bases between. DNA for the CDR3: TGTGCCACCAGCGGTCCAGGGGTGGCCACTGAAGCTTTCTTT. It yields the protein CATSGPGVATEAFF. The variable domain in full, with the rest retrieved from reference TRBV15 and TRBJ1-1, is DAMVIQNPRYQVTQFGKPVTLSCSQTLNHNVMYWYQQKSSQAPKLLFHYYDKDFNNEADTPDNFQSRRPNTSFCFLDIRSPGLGDTAMYLCATSGPGVATEAFFGQGTRLTVV.

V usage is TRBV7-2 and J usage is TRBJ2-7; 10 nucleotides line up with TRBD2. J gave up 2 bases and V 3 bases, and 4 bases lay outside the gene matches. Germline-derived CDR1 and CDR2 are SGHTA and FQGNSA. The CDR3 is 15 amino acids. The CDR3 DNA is TGTGCCAGCAGCTTTAGCGGGGGGACTACCTACGAGCAGTACTTC. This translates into CASSFSGGTTYEQYF.

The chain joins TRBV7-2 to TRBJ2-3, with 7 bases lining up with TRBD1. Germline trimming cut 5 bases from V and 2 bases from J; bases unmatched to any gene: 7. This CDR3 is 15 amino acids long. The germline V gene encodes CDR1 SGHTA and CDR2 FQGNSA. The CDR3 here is CASSHRGEATDTQYF. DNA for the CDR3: TGTGCCAGCAGCCACAGGGGCGAAGCCACAGATACGCAGTATTTT. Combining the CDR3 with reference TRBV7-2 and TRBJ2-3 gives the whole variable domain GAGVSQSPSNKVTEKGKDVELRCDPISGHTALYWYRQSLGQGLEFLIYFQGNSAPDKSGLPSDRFSAERTGGSVSTLTIQRTQQEDSAVYLCASSHRGEATDTQYFGPGTRLTVL.

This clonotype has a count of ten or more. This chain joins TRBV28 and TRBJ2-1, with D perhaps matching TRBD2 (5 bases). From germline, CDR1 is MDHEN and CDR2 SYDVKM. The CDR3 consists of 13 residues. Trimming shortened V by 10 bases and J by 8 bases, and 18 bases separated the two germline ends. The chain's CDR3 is CAISRGFRDEQFF. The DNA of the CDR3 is TGTGCCATCTCGCGAGGGTTTCGCGATGAGCAGTTCTTC.

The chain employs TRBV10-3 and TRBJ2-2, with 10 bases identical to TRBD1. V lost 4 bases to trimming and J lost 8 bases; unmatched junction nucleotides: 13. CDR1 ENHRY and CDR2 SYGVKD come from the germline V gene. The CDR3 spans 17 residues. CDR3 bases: TGTGCCATCAGTGCGACAGGGGGCGGCGCGGCCCTGGGGGAGCTGTTTTTT. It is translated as CAISATGGGAALGELFF.

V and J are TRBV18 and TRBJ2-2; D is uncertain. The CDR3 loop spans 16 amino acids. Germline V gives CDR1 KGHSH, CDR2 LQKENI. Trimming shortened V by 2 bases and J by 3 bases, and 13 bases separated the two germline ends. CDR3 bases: TGTGCCAGCTCACCAAGGGCAGGTGGAGACACCGGGGAGCTGTTTTTT. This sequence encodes CASSPRAGGDTGELFF.

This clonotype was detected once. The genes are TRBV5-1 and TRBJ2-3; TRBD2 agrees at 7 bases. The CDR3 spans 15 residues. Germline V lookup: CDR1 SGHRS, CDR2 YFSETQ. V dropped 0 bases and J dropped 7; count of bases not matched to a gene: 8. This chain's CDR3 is CASSLAEGGFYTQYF. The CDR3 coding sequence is TGCGCCAGCAGCTTGGCCGAGGGAGGGTTTTATACGCAGTATTTT.

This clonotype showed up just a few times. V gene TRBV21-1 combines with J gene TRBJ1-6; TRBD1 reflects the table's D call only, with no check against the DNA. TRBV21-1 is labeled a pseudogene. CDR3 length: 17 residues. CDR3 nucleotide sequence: TGTGCCAGCAGCCGTTGGGACAGGGGGTCCTATAATTCACCCCTCCACTTT. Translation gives CASSRWDRGSYNSPLHF.

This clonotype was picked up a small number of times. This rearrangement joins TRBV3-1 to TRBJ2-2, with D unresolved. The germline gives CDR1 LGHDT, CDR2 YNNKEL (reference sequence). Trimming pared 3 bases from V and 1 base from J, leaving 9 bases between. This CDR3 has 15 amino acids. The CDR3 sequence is CASSHWTENTGELFF. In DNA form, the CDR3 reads TGTGCCAGCAGCCATTGGACGGAGAACACCGGGGAGCTGTTTTTT. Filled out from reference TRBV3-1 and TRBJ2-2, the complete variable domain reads DTAVSQTPKYLVTQMGNDKSIKCEQNLGHDTMYWYKQDSKKFLKIMFSYNNKELIINETVPNRFSPKSPDKAHLNLHINSLELGDSAVYFCASSHWTENTGELFFGEGSRLTVL.

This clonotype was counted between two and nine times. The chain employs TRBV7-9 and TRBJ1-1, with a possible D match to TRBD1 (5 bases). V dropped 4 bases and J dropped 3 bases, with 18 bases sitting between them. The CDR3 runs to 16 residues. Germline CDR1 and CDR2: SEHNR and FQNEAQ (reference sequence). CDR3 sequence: CASSSQGYGADTEAFF. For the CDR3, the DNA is TGTGCCAGCAGCTCTCAGGGTTACGGGGCGGACACTGAAGCTTTCTTT.

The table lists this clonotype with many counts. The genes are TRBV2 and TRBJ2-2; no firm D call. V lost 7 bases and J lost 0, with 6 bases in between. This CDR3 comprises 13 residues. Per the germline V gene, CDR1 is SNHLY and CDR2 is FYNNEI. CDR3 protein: CASNPTNTGELFF. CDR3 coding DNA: TGTGCCAGCAACCCCACGAACACCGGGGAGCTGTTTTTT.

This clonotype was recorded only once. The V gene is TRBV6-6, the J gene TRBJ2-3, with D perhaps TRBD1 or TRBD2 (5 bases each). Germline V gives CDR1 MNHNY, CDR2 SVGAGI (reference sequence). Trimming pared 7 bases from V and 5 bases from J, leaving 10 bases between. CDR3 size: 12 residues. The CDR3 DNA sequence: TGTGCCAGCAATTCGAGGGGAGATACGCAGTATTTT. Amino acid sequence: CASNSRGDTQYF.

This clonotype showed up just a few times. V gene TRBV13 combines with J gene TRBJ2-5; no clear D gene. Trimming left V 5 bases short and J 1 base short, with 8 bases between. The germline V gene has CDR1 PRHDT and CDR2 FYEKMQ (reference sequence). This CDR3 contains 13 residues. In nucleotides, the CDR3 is TGTGCCAGCAGCGAACCCTTCCAAGAGACCCAGTACTTC. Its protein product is CASSEPFQETQYF.

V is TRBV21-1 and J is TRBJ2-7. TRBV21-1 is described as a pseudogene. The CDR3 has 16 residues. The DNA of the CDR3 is TGTGCCAGCAGCAAAGCTGCCACCCTAAAACCCTACGAGCAGTACTTC. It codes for CASSKAATLKPYEQYF.